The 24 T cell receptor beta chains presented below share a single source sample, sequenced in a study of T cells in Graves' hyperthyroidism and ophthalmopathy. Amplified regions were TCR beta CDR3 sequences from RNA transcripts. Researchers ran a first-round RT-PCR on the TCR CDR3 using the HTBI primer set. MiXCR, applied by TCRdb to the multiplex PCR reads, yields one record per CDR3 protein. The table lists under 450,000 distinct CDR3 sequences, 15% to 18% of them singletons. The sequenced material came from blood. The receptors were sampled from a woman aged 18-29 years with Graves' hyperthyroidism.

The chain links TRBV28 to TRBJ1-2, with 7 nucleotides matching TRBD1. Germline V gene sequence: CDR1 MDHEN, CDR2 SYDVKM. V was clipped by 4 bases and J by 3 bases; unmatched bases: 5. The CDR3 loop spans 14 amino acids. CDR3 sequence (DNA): TGTGCCAGCAGTTCAGGGGGAAGGGACTATGGCTACACCTTC. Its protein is CASSSGGRDYGYTF.

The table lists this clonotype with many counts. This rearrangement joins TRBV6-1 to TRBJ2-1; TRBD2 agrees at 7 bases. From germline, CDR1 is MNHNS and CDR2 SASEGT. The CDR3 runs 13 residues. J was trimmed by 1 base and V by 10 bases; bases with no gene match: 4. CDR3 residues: CATYGGSYNEQFF. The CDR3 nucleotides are TGTGCCACCTACGGGGGGTCCTACAATGAGCAGTTCTTC.

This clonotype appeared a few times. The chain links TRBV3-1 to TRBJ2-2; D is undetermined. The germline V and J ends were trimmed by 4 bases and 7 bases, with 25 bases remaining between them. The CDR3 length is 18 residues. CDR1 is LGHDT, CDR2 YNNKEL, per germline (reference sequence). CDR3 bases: TGTGCCAGCAGCCCAACGCTGGGCCAGATCGGCCGAGGCGGGGAGCTGTTTTTT. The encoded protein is CASSPTLGQIGRGGELFF.

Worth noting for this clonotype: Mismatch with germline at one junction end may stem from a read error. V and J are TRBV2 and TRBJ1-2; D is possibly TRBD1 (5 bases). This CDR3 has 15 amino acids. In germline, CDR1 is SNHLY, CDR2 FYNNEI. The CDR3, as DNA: TGTGCCAGCAGTCGGGGGTGGGGATCGAACTATGGCTACACCTTT. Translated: CASSRGWGSNYGYTF.

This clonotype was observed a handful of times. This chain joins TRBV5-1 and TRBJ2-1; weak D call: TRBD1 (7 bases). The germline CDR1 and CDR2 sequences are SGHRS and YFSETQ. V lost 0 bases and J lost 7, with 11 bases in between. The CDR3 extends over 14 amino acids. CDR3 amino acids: CASSLVRGTNEQFF. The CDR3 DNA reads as TGCGCCAGCAGCTTGGTCAGGGGGACTAATGAGCAGTTCTTC. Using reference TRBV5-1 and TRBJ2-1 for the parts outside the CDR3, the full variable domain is KAGVTQTPRYLIKTRGQQVTLSCSPISGHRSVSWYQQTPGQGLQFLFEYFSETQRNKGNFPGRFSGRQFSNSRSEMNVSTLELGDSALYLCASSLVRGTNEQFFGPGTRLTVL.

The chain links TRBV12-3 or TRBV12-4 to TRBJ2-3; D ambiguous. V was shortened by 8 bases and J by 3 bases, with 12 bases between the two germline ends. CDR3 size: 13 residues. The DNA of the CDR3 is TGTGCCAGCGGGTCGCCCGTTACAGATACGCAGTATTTT. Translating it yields CASGSPVTDTQYF.

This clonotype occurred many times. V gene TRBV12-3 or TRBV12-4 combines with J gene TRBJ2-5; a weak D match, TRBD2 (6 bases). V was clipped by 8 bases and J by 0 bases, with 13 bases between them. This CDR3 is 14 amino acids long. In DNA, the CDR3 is TGTGCCAGCGGGGTTGGGAGGTACCAAGAGACCCAGTACTTC. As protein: CASGVGRYQETQYF.

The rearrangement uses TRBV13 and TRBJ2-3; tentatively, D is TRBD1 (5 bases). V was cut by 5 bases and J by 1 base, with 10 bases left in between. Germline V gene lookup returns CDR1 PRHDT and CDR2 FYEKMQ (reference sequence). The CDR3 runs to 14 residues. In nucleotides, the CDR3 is TGTGCCAGCAGCAACCTAGGGGGCACAGATACGCAGTATTTT. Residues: CASSNLGGTDTQYF.

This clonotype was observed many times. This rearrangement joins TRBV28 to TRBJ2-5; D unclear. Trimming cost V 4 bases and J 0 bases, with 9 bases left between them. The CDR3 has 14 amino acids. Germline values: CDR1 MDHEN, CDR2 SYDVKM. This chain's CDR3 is CASSSPLYQETQYF. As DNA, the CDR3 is TGTGCCAGCAGTTCCCCGCTGTACCAAGAGACCCAGTACTTC. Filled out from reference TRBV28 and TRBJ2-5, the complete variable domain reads DVKVTQSSRYLVKRTGEKVFLECVQDMDHENMFWYRQDPGLGLRLIYFSYDVKMKEKGDIPEGYSVSREKKERFSLILESASTNQTSMYLCASSSPLYQETQYFGPGTRLLVL.

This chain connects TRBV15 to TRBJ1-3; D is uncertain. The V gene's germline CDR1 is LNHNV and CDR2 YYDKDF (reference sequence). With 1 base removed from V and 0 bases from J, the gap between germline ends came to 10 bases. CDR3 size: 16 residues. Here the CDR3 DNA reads TGTGCCACCAGCAGAGGTGGCAGCAGCTCTGGAAACACCATATATTTT. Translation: CATSRGGSSSGNTIYF.

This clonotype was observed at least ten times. CDR3 protein: CASTRTGPGGQFF. CDR3 DNA: TGTGCCAGCACAAGGACAGGCCCAGGCGGGCAGTTCTTC. The chain carries TRBV3-1 and TRBJ2-1; TRBD1 agrees at 7 bases. The junction had 12 bases not matched to a gene; V was cut back by 7 bases and J by 12 bases. This CDR3 has 13 amino acids. Germline values: CDR1 LGHDT, CDR2 YNNKEL (reference sequence).

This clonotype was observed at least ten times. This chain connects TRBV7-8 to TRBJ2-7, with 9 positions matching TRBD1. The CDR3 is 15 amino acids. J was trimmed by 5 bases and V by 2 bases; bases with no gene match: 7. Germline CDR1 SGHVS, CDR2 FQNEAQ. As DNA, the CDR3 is TGTGCCAGCAGCTTACCGGACAGGGGAGACAACGAGCAGTACTTC. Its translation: CASSLPDRGDNEQYF. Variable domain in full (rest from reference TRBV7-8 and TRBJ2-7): GAGVSQSPRYKVAKRGQDVALRCDPISGHVSLFWYQQALGQGPEFLTYFQNEAQLDKSGLPSDRFFAERPEGSVSTLKIQRTQQEDSAVYLCASSLPDRGDNEQYFGPGTRLTVT.

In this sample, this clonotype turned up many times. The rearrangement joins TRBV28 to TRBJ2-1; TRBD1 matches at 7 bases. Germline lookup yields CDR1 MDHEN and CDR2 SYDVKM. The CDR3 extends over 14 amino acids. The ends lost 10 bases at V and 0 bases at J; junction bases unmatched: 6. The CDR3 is CAITRGNSYNEQFF. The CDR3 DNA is TGTGCCATCACCAGGGGGAACTCCTACAATGAGCAGTTCTTC.

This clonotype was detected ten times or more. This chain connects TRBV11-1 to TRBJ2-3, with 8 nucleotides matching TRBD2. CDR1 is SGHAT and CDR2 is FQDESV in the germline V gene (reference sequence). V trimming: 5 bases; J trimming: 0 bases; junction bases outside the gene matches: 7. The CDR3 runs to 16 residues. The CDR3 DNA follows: TGTGCCAGCAGCCCCCGGACTAGCAGTAGCACAGATACGCAGTATTTT. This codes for CASSPRTSSSTDTQYF.

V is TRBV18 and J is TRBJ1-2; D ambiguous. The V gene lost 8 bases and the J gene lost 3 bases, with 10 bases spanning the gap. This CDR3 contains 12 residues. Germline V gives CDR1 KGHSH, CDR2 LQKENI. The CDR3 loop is CASAREDYGYTF. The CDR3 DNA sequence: TGTGCCAGCGCGCGGGAGGACTATGGCTACACCTTC.

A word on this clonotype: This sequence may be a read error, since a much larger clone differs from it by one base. The CDR3 is CATSVGGLGGNEQSF. In DNA, the CDR3 is TGTGCCACCAGTGTCGGGGGACTAGGAGGGAATGAGCAGTCCTTC. The chain recombines TRBV24-1 with TRBJ2-1; 8 bases are shared with TRBD2. This CDR3 contains 15 residues. Germline assignment: CDR1 KGHDR and CDR2 SFDVKD.

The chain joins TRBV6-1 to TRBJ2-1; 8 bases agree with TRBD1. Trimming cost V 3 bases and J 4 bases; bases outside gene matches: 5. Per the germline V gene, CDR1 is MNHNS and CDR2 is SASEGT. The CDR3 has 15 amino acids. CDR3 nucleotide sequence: TGTGCCAGCAGTGAGGGGACAGGCGATTACAATGAGCAGTTCTTC. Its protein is CASSEGTGDYNEQFF.

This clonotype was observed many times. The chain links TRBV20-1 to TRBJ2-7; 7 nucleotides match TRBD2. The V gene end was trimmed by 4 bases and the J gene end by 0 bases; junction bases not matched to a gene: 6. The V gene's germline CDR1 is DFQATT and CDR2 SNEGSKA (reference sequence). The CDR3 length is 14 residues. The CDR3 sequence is CSATRGLSSYEQYF. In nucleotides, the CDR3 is TGCAGTGCTACTAGGGGACTAAGCTCCTACGAGCAGTACTTC.

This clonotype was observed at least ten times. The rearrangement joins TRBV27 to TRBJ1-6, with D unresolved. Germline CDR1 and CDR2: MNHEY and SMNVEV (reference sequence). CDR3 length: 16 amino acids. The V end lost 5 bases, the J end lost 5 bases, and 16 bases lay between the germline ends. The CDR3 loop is CASSPGPPANNSPLHF. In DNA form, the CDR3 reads TGTGCCAGCAGTCCCGGACCCCCCGCAAATAATTCACCCCTCCACTTT.

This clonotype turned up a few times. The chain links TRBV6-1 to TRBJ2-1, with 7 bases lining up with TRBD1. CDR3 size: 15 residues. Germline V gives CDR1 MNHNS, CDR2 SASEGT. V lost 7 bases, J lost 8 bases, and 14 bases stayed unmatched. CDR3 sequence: CASITLNRGFDEQFF. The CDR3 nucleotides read TGTGCCAGCATCACCTTAAACAGGGGTTTCGATGAGCAGTTCTTC.

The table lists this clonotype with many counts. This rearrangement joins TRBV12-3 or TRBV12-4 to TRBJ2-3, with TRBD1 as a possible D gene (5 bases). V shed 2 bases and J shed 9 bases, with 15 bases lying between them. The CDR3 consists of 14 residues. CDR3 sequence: CASSLRGTPWTQYF. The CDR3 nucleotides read TGTGCCAGCAGTTTAAGGGGTACACCGTGGACGCAGTATTTT.

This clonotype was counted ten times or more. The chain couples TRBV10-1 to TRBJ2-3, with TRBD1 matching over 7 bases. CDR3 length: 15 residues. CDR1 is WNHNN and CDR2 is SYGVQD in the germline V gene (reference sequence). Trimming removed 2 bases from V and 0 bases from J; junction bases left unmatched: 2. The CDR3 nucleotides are TGCGCCAGCAGTGAGGGGACAGCTAGCACAGATACGCAGTATTTT. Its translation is CASSEGTASTDTQYF.

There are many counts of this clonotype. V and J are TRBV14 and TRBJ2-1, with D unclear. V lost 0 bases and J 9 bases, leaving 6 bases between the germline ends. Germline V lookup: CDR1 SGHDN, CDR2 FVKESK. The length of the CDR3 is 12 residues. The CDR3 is CASSQDSPEQFF. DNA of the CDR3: TGTGCCAGCAGCCAAGATTCCCCTGAGCAGTTCTTC.

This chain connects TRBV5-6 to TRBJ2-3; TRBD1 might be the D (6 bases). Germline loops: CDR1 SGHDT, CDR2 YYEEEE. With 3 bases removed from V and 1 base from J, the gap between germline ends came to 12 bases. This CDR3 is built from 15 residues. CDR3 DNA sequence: TGTGCCAGCAGCTCGACAGGATCAGGCACAGATACGCAGTATTTT. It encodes CASSSTGSGTDTQYF.